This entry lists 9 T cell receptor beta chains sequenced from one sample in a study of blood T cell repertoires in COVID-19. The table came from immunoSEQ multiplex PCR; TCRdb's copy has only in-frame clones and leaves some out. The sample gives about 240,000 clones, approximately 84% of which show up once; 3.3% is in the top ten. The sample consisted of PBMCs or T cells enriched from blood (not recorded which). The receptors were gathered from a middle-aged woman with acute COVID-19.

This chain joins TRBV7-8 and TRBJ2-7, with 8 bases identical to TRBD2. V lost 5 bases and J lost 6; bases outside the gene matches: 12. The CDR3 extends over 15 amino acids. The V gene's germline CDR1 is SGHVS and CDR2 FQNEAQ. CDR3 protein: CASSPDSGGVGEQYF. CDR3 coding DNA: TGTGCCAGCAGCCCGGACTCGGGAGGGGTAGGCGAGCAGTACTTC.

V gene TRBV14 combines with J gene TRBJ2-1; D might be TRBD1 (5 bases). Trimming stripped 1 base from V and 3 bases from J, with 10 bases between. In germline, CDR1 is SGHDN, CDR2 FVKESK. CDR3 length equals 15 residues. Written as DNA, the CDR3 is TGTGCCAGCAGCCAAGTAATAGGGGACTACAATGAGCAGTTCTTC. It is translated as CASSQVIGDYNEQFF.

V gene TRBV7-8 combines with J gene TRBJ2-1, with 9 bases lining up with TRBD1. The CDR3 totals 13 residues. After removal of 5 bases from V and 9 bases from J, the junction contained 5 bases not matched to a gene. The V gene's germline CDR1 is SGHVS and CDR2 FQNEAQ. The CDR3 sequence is CASSRDREAEQFF. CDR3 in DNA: TGTGCCAGCAGCCGGGACAGGGAGGCTGAGCAGTTCTTC.

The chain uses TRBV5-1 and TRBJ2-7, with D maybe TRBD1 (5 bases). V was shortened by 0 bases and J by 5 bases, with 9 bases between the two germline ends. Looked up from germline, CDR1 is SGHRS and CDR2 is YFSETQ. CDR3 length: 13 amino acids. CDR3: CASSLVVGHEQYF. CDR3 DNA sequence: TGCGCCAGCAGCTTGGTTGTGGGGCACGAGCAGTACTTC. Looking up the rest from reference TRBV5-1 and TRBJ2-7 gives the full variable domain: KAGVTQTPRYLIKTRGQQVTLSCSPISGHRSVSWYQQTPGQGLQFLFEYFSETQRNKGNFPGRFSGRQFSNSRSEMNVSTLELGDSALYLCASSLVVGHEQYFGPGTRLTVT.

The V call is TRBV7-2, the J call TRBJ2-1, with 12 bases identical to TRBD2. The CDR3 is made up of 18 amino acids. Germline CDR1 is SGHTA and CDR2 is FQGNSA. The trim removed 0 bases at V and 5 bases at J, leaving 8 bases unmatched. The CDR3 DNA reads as TGTGCCAGCAGCTTAGCTACCCTAGCGGGAGGGCCCCACAATGAGCAGTTCTTC. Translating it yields CASSLATLAGGPHNEQFF. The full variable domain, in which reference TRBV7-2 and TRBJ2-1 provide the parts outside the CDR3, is GAGVSQSPSNKVTEKGKDVELRCDPISGHTALYWYRQSLGQGLEFLIYFQGNSAPDKSGLPSDRFSAERTGGSVSTLTIQRTQQEDSAVYLCASSLATLAGGPHNEQFFGPGTRLTVL.

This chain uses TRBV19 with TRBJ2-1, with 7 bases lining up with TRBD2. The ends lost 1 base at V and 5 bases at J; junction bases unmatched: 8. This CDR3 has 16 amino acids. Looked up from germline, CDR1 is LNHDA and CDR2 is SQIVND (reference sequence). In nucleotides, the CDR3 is TGTGCCAGTAGTATAGGCTCCGGGACTAAAAACAATGAGCAGTTCTTC. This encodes CASSIGSGTKNNEQFF.

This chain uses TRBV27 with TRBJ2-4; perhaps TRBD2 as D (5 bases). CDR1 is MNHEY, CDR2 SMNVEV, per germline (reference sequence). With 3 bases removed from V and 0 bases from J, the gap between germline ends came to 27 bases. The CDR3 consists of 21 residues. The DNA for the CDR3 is TGTGCCAGCAGTTTCCCCTCGGAGGCAGATACACAACCTCCAGCCAAAAACATTCAGTACTTC. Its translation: CASSFPSEADTQPPAKNIQYF.

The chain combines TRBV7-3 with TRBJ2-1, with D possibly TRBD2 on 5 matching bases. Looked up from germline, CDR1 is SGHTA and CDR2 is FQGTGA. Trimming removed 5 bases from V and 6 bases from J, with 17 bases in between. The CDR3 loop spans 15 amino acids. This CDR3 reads CASSLGPGNINEQFF. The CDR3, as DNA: TGTGCCAGCAGCCTAGGGCCCGGGAACATCAATGAGCAGTTCTTC.

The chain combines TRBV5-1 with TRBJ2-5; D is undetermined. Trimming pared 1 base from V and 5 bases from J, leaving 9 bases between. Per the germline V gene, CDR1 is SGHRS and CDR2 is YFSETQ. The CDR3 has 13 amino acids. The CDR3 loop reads CASSLLVEETQYF. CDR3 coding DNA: TGCGCCAGCAGCTTGTTGGTAGAGGAGACCCAGTACTTC.